Below, 31 T cell receptor beta chains from the same sample are listed, as sequenced in a study of radiotherapy plus CTLA-4 blockade in lung cancer. Clones were sequenced by immunoSEQ multiplex PCR, and TCRdb holds only the in-frame ones, with some missing. The data hold roughly 35,000 clones, with over 70% observed a single time. Sequencing used peripheral blood, obtained from a patient treated with radiotherapy plus ipilimumab. These receptors all come from a human donor with non-small cell lung cancer that progressed on radiotherapy plus ipilimumab.

This clone was detected only once. The gene calls are TRBV9 and TRBJ2-1; TRBD2 agrees at 10 bases. CDR1 SGDLS and CDR2 YYNGEE come from the germline V gene. The CDR3 length is 16 residues. Losses at the gene ends were 0 bases for V and 9 bases for J; bases not matched to a gene: 9. The CDR3 spells CASSVASLAGDIEQFF. The CDR3, as DNA: TGTGCCAGCAGCGTAGCTAGCCTAGCGGGAGACATTGAGCAGTTCTTC. Based on the CDR3 plus reference TRBV9 and TRBJ2-1, the full variable domain is DSGVTQTPKHLITATGQRVTLRCSPRSGDLSVYWYQQSLDQGLQFLIQYYNGEERAKGNILERFSAQQFPDLHSELNLSSLELGDSALYFCASSVASLAGDIEQFFGPGTRLTVL.

The V and J genes are TRBV29-1 and TRBJ1-5; a weak D match, TRBD1 (5 bases). The CDR3 extends over 14 amino acids. Germline assignment: CDR1 SQVTM and CDR2 ANQGSEA. Trimming removed 4 bases at V and 6 bases at J, with 16 bases between. This CDR3 reads CSVAQGEGRQPQHF. The CDR3 DNA reads as TGCAGCGTTGCGCAGGGAGAGGGACGTCAGCCCCAGCATTTT.

The V gene is TRBV5-1, the J gene TRBJ2-5; D ambiguous. Germline loops: CDR1 SGHRS, CDR2 YFSETQ. The CDR3 extends over 14 amino acids. The V gene lost 4 bases and the J gene lost 1 base, with 11 bases spanning the gap. Here the CDR3 reads CASSGGNTQETQYF. As DNA, the CDR3 is TGCGCCAGCAGCGGTGGGAACACCCAAGAGACCCAGTACTTC.

CDR3 loop: CASSRGGTSGYNEQFF. The DNA of the CDR3 is TGCGCCAGCAGCAGGGGTGGGACTAGCGGGTACAATGAGCAGTTCTTC. J is TRBJ2-1 and V is TRBV5-1; 12 nucleotides align to TRBD2. Germline values: CDR1 SGHRS, CDR2 YFSETQ. The CDR3 is made up of 16 amino acids. Trimming took 4 bases from V and 4 from J; bases not matched to a gene: 6.

The rearrangement joins TRBV6-1 to TRBJ1-5; maybe TRBD1 (6 bases). CDR3 size: 16 residues. V lost 4 bases, J lost 9 bases, and 22 bases lay in between. Germline assignment: CDR1 MNHNS and CDR2 SASEGT. The CDR3, as DNA: TGTGCCAGCAGTGGTTATGGGGATGGGGGCATAGGGCCCCAGCATTTT. This translates into CASSGYGDGGIGPQHF.

CDR3 nucleotides: TGTGCCAGCGCCCCCCGCCAGGGGGGCTGGGGAGAGACCCAGTACTTC. Its translation: CASAPRQGGWGETQYF. This rearrangement joins TRBV28 to TRBJ2-5; D possibly corresponds to TRBD1 (7 bases). This CDR3 has 16 amino acids. Germline V gene sequence: CDR1 MDHEN, CDR2 SYDVKM. Trimming removed 8 bases at V and 4 bases at J, with 23 bases between.

The chain uses TRBV27 and TRBJ2-6, with 10 positions matching TRBD1. Germline CDR1 MNHEY, CDR2 SMNVEV (reference sequence). The trim removed 8 bases at V and 2 bases at J, leaving 9 bases unmatched. This CDR3 is 17 amino acids long. CDR3 region: CASGRRDRGPGANVLTF. The CDR3 DNA sequence: TGTGCCAGCGGGCGCCGGGACAGGGGACCTGGGGCCAACGTCCTGACTTTC.

CDR3 loop: CASSSGTSGEGGYTF. The CDR3 DNA reads TGTGCCAGCAGCTCGGGCACTTCAGGGGAGGGAGGCTACACCTTC. This sequence joins TRBV27 and TRBJ1-2, with a tentative D call TRBD1 (6 bases). Germline CDR1 and CDR2: MNHEY and SMNVEV (reference sequence). Trimming took 6 bases from V and 8 from J, leaving 22 bases between them. The CDR3 runs to 15 residues.

The CDR3 loop reads CASSQDAGDRYNQPQHF. CDR3 bases: TGCGCCAGCAGCCAAGATGCGGGGGACAGATACAATCAGCCCCAGCATTTT. V and J are TRBV4-1 and TRBJ1-5; 7 bases line up with TRBD1. In germline, CDR1 is MGHRA, CDR2 YSYEKL. Losses at the gene ends were 0 bases for V and 3 bases for J; bases not matched to a gene: 8. The length of the CDR3 is 17 residues.

A single count supports this clone. The chain joins TRBV30 to TRBJ2-1; 7 bases map to TRBD1. The CDR3 consists of 15 residues. The V segment lost 2 bases and the J segment 4 bases; nucleotides outside the gene matches: 8. Germline V gene lookup returns CDR1 GTSNPN and CDR2 SVGIG (reference sequence). CDR3 loop: CAWSLGTAAYNEQFF. The CDR3 region has the DNA TGTGCCTGGAGTCTAGGGACAGCCGCATACAATGAGCAGTTCTTC.

CDR3 protein: CASSRTENTEAFF. CDR3 DNA: TGTGCCAGCAGTAGGACAGAAAACACTGAAGCTTTCTTT. The chain is built from TRBV2 and TRBJ1-1, with D perhaps matching TRBD1 (6 bases). Trimming removed 5 bases from V and 2 bases from J, with 9 bases in between. The CDR3 has 13 amino acids. Germline loops: CDR1 SNHLY, CDR2 FYNNEI.

This clone was seen a handful of times. The chain is built from TRBV30 and TRBJ2-5; 12 nucleotides line up with TRBD2. The CDR3 length is 16 residues. The V and J ends lost 2 bases and 2 bases, in that order; junction bases with no gene match: 6. CDR1 and CDR2 (germline): GTSNPN, SVGIG (reference sequence). This chain's CDR3 is CAWSQTSGGPQETQYF. CDR3 in DNA: TGTGCCTGGAGTCAGACTAGCGGGGGCCCTCAAGAGACCCAGTACTTC.

Points on this clone: The sample contains more than one DNA sequence encoding this CDR3. V usage is TRBV11-2 and J usage is TRBJ2-1; D gene uncertain. Germline V gives CDR1 SGHAT, CDR2 FQNNGV. V gave up 0 bases and J gave up 12 bases, with 9 bases separating them. The length of the CDR3 is 12 residues. As DNA, the CDR3 is TGTGCCAGCAGCTTAGATGCAGCTAGGCAGTTCTTC. Protein: CASSLDAARQFF.

The genes are TRBV27 and TRBJ2-7, with a possible D match to TRBD2 (6 bases). From germline, CDR1 is MNHEY and CDR2 SMNVEV (reference sequence). V dropped 1 base and J dropped 6 bases, with 10 bases sitting between them. The CDR3 totals 13 residues. The CDR3 sequence is CASSLFVGGEQYF. Here the CDR3 DNA reads TGTGCCAGCAGTTTATTTGTGGGGGGCGAGCAGTACTTC.

This clone has more than one count but fewer than ten. V is TRBV7-9 and J is TRBJ1-2; TRBD1 matches 7 bases. Germline V gene sequence: CDR1 SEHNR, CDR2 FQNEAQ (reference sequence). The V segment lost 8 bases and the J segment 6 bases; nucleotides outside the gene matches: 9. This CDR3 is built from 13 residues. The CDR3 DNA follows: TGTGCCAGCGGAACCGAGGGGGCGGATGGCTACACCTTC. It encodes CASGTEGADGYTF.

J is TRBJ1-4 and V is TRBV27; TRBD1 might be the D (6 bases). Between the trimmed V and J ends, which lost 3 bases and 5 bases, there was a span of 13 bases. The germline V gene encodes CDR1 MNHEY and CDR2 SMNVEV (reference sequence). CDR3 length: 15 amino acids. This CDR3 reads CASSLRQEKNEKLFF. The CDR3 nucleotides are TGTGCCAGCAGTTTGAGACAGGAGAAAAATGAAAAACTGTTTTTT.

In its sample, this clone was seen a few times. V usage is TRBV19 and J usage is TRBJ1-1, with a tentative D call TRBD1 (5 bases). Germline lookup yields CDR1 LNHDA and CDR2 SQIVND (reference sequence). V was cut by 6 bases and J by 4 bases, with 15 bases left in between. The CDR3 extends over 14 amino acids. CDR3 bases: TGTGCCAGTAGAAGAGGGACGAGAGGCACTGAAGCTTTCTTT. Translated: CASRRGTRGTEAFF.

The chain couples TRBV19 to TRBJ1-6, with D possibly TRBD1 on 5 matching bases. Per germline, CDR1 LNHDA and CDR2 SQIVND (reference sequence). The V and J ends lost 5 bases and 13 bases respectively, with 15 bases between them. The CDR3 runs to 13 residues. The CDR3 nucleotides are TGTGCCAGTAGTCCCGGGACGCAGGCTCCCCTCCACTTT. It yields the protein CASSPGTQAPLHF.

This sequence joins TRBV28 and TRBJ2-1; 9 bases are shared with TRBD1. The CDR3 extends over 16 amino acids. Trimming removed 4 bases from V and 5 bases from J; junction bases left unmatched: 9. Germline-derived CDR1 and CDR2 are MDHEN and SYDVKM. The DNA for the CDR3 is TGTGCCAGCAGTTCACCTACAGGGGGCGCGGACAATGAGCAGTTCTTC. This translates into CASSSPTGGADNEQFF.

This sequence joins TRBV30 and TRBJ1-3; D unclear. The CDR3 contains 13 residues. The germline V and J ends were trimmed by 0 bases and 0 bases, with 3 bases remaining between them. Germline loops: CDR1 GTSNPN, CDR2 SVGIG (reference sequence). In nucleotides, the CDR3 is TGTGCCTGGAGTGTTCACTCTGGAAACACCATATATTTT. Protein: CAWSVHSGNTIYF.

This rearrangement joins TRBV5-1 to TRBJ2-7; no firm D call. CDR3 size: 11 residues. V lost 2 bases to trimming and J lost 6 bases, with 6 bases between them. Looked up from germline, CDR1 is SGHRS and CDR2 is YFSETQ. The chain's CDR3 is CASSLGTEQYF. The CDR3 region has the DNA TGCGCCAGCAGCTTAGGAACCGAGCAGTACTTC.

The rearrangement uses TRBV5-4 and TRBJ2-1, with 9 bases fitting TRBD1. Unmatched junction bases numbered 11, after V lost 4 bases and J lost 6 bases. CDR3 length: 16 amino acids. Germline V CDR1 and CDR2: SGHNT, YYREEE (reference sequence). CDR3 protein: CASSPPGDRALNEQFF. The CDR3 bases are TGTGCCAGCAGCCCCCCCGGGGACAGGGCGCTCAATGAGCAGTTCTTC.

This sequence joins TRBV6-1 and TRBJ2-2; D may match TRBD1 or TRBD2 (5 bases each). The germline CDR1 and CDR2 sequences are MNHNS and SASEGT. This CDR3 region has 14 residues. The V gene lost 6 bases and the J gene lost 3 bases, with 11 bases spanning the gap. The chain's CDR3 is CASSPVGDTGELFF. The DNA of the CDR3 is TGTGCCAGCAGCCCCGTGGGGGACACCGGGGAGCTGTTTTTT.

The V and J genes are TRBV5-1 and TRBJ2-6, with D uncertain. The CDR3 extends over 16 amino acids. Germline V gene lookup returns CDR1 SGHRS and CDR2 YFSETQ. The V end was cut by 4 bases, the J end by 2 bases, with 13 bases between. The CDR3 region has the DNA TGCGCCAGCAGCCTACAAGGTGGGGCTGGGGCCAACGTCCTGACTTTC. It codes for CASSLQGGAGANVLTF.

This clone was counted between two and nine times. The CDR3: CAISESQRNSPLHF. The CDR3 nucleotides are TGTGCCATCAGTGAGTCGCAACGAAATTCACCCCTCCACTTT. V and J are TRBV10-3 and TRBJ1-6; no firm D call. The CDR3 contains 14 residues. Trimming took off 0 bases at V and 7 bases at J, with 7 bases between the two ends. CDR1 and CDR2 (germline): ENHRY, SYGVKD.

The chain has TRBV2 and TRBJ2-3; the D is unclear. The CDR3 loop spans 19 amino acids. Trimming took off 0 bases at V and 2 bases at J, with 21 bases between the two ends. Germline loops: CDR1 SNHLY, CDR2 FYNNEI. CDR3 amino acids: CASSEAAARVPFSTDTQYF. CDR3 DNA sequence: TGTGCCAGCAGTGAAGCTGCGGCCCGGGTCCCATTTTCCACAGATACGCAGTATTTT.

The gene calls are TRBV9 and TRBJ2-1, with TRBD2 identical over 7 bases. V shed 3 bases, J shed 5 bases, and the junction held 17 bases outside the gene matches. CDR3 size: 18 residues. The V gene's germline CDR1 is SGDLS and CDR2 YYNGEE. The chain's CDR3 is CASSDPTGSSGGDNEQFF. DNA of the CDR3: TGTGCCAGCAGCGATCCAACGGGGTCTAGCGGAGGGGACAATGAGCAGTTCTTC.

In its sample, this clone was seen once. The rearrangement links TRBV2 to TRBJ2-7; either TRBD1 or TRBD2 may supply D (5 bases each). The CDR3 covers 15 residues. Germline lookup yields CDR1 SNHLY and CDR2 FYNNEI. V was trimmed by 6 bases and J by 0 bases, leaving 15 bases between them. CDR3 region: CASRQRGASSYEQYF. The DNA of the CDR3 is TGTGCCAGCAGGCAGAGGGGCGCCAGCTCCTACGAGCAGTACTTC.

The chain carries TRBV5-8 and TRBJ1-5; D is possibly TRBD1 (6 bases). The CDR3 length is 16 residues. CDR1 is SGHTS, CDR2 YDEGEE, per germline. Trimming shortened V by 0 bases and J by 4 bases, and 14 bases separated the two germline ends. The CDR3 sequence is CASSLVGRGSNQPQHF. CDR3 nucleotides: TGTGCCAGCAGCTTGGTTGGCAGGGGCTCGAATCAGCCCCAGCATTTT.

DNA of the CDR3: TGTGCCAGCTCACCCGCAGGCGCCGGCTCTGGGGCCAACGTCCTGACTTTC. This translates into CASSPAGAGSGANVLTF. The V gene is TRBV18, the J gene TRBJ2-6; D gene uncertain. Per germline, CDR1 KGHSH and CDR2 LQKENI. Trimming removed 3 bases from V and 0 bases from J, with 12 bases in between. This CDR3 has 17 residues.

This clone showed up just a few times. This chain joins TRBV6-5 and TRBJ1-1; TRBD1 might be the D (5 bases). The V gene's germline CDR1 is MNHEY and CDR2 SVGAGI. V lost 6 bases and J lost 4, with 15 bases in between. This CDR3 is built from 14 residues. CDR3 in DNA: TGTGCCAGCAGCCCGGGGGGTCGGGGCACTGAAGCTTTCTTT. Translation: CASSPGGRGTEAFF.